This section outlines one TCR beta chain sequence together with its context. This sample is part of a study of blood T cell repertoires in COVID-19. For the study at large: The study drew acute and convalescent COVID-19 samples from the United States, Italy and Spain. T cells, B-cell-depleted T cells, or PBMCs supplied cDNA or gDNA.

Per the germline V gene, CDR1 is SGHRS and CDR2 is YFSETQ. Trimming stripped 0 bases from V and 4 bases from J, with 7 bases between. This CDR3 spans 13 amino acids. Original analysis: By means of reference gene primer amplification, nucleated cell counts were estimated. The table came from immunoSEQ multiplex PCR; TCRdb's copy has only in-frame clones and leaves some out. V and J calls and clone size are those listed in that table; D and trimming were worked out from the DNA. The table shows around 100,000 clones, with around nine tenths occurring only once. The sample was peripheral blood. This TCR came from a human donor in a cohort sampled during active COVID-19. The rearrangement links TRBV5-1 to TRBJ1-2; D unresolved. In nucleotides, the CDR3 is TGCGCCAGCAGCTTGGGGGCCACCTATGGCTACACCTTC. Encoded protein: CASSLGATYGYTF. Together with reference TRBV5-1 and TRBJ1-2, the CDR3 gives the full variable domain: KAGVTQTPRYLIKTRGQQVTLSCSPISGHRSVSWYQQTPGQGLQFLFEYFSETQRNKGNFPGRFSGRQFSNSRSEMNVSTLELGDSALYLCASSLGATYGYTFGSGTRLTVV.